This T cell receptor beta chain derives from a study of shared clonotypes between healthy human individuals. General study results and limits: Sequencing depth was a factor that was expected to affect clonotype sharing among donors. In the sorted subsets, rarefaction showed sequencing was incomplete despite large depth.

Methods used by the authors: Filtering differed, since immunoSEQ gave only junction sequences and no quality scores. Produced via immunoSEQ multiplex PCR; TCRdb's table is partial and in-frame only. That table supplies the V and J calls and clone size; D and trimming were determined from the DNA. The sample carries about 2,200,000 clones, roughly 91% recorded once. Cells designated naive CD8 were CD45RO-negative and were positively selected for CCR7, with terminally differentiated effector memory CD45RA+ cells excluded. V lost 4 bases to trimming and J lost 1 base; unmatched junction nucleotides: 10. The germline gives CDR1 SGDLS, CDR2 YYNGEE. The CDR3 is made up of 16 amino acids. Regarding this clone: The antigen is undetermined.

This chain links TRBV9 with TRBJ2-7; 8 bases line up with TRBD2. Input material: naive CD8+ T cells from PBMCs. The receptor was derived from a man between 18 and 35 years old in good health. Some clones in this sample may be carry-over from other donors' samples. CDR3 in amino acids: CASSSGGAGGSYEQYF. Written as DNA, the CDR3 is TGTGCCAGCAGCTCGGGTGGGGCGGGAGGATCCTACGAGCAGTACTTC.